The sequence of this TCR beta chain was determined in a study of blood T cell repertoires in COVID-19. The data were produced by immunoSEQ multiplex PCR, yet TCRdb's version contains in-frame clones alone and is incomplete. The profile shows some 190,000 clones, more than 75% of them singletons. V lost 2 bases and J 4 bases, leaving 23 bases between the germline ends. Germline loops: CDR1 SGHDN, CDR2 FVKESK. CDR3 size: 19 residues. The sequencing input was peripheral blood. The V gene is TRBV14, the J gene TRBJ2-2; D gene ambiguous. This sequence was found in a person between 65 and 79 years old with COVID-19, enrolled during active disease. CDR3 region: CASSQLPRSGSWLTGELFF. The CDR3, as DNA: TGTGCCAGCAGCCAATTACCCCGATCGGGTAGCTGGCTCACCGGGGAGCTGTTTTTT.